This is a list of T cell receptor beta chains from one sample in a study of blood T cells in healthy people across ages. TCRdb passed the 5' RACE reads through MiXCR, listing each CDR3 protein once. The sample carries 790,000 or so distinct CDR3 sequences, about 56% recorded once. Material for sequencing was blood. Receptors originate from a man in his forties or fifties in good health. CDR3s include the opening cysteine and the closing phenylalanine or tryptophan. D genes are given only for firm matches. Not all rows give a size; the values are once, few, many and, for expanded clones, a class.

V	D	size	J	CDR3	DNA
TRBV29-1	-	-	TRBJ2-7	CSFMNEQYF	TGCAGCTTCATGAACGAGCAGTACTTC
TRBV6-5	TRBD2	-	TRBJ2-7	CASSYSASGRVEQYF	TGTGCCAGCAGTTACTCGGCTAGCGGGAGAGTCGAGCAGTACTTC
TRBV28	-	-	TRBJ1-2	CASSLGGQVYGYTF	TGTGCCAGCAGTTTGGGGGGGCAGGTCTATGGCTACACCTTC
TRBV6-1	-	once	TRBJ2-5	CASSEARQSGQYF	TGTGCCAGCAGTGAAGCCCGACAGAGTGGGCAGTACTTC
TRBV28	-	-	TRBJ2-5	CASRHKTGHQETQYF	TGTGCCAGCAGACATAAGACAGGACACCAAGAGACCCAGTACTTC
TRBV7-3	-	once	TRBJ2-5	CASSLTPVTVQETQYF	TGTGCCAGCAGCTTAACTCCTGTGACGGTACAAGAGACCCAGTACTTC
TRBV6-5	-	few	TRBJ2-3	CASSYSSSASTDTQYF	TGTGCCAGCAGTTACTCGAGTAGTGCTAGCACAGATACGCAGTATTTT
TRBV5-1	TRBD1	few	TRBJ2-3	CASSHLTGGIGDTQYF	TGCGCCAGCAGCCACCTGACAGGGGGCATTGGAGATACGCAGTATTTT
TRBV5-1	TRBD2	-	TRBJ2-5	CASSLLAGAQETQYF	TGCGCCAGCAGCTTGCTAGCGGGGGCTCAAGAGACCCAGTACTTC
TRBV2	-	-	TRBJ2-1	CASSIIRSSYNEQFF	TGTGCCAGCAGTATAATCAGGAGCTCCTACAATGAGCAGTTCTTC
TRBV7-9	-	-	TRBJ1-6	CASSPGTRSVPLHF	TGTGCCAGCAGCCCAGGGACACGCTCCGTACCCCTCCACTTT
TRBV28	-	few	TRBJ2-7	CASSLFDLGYEQYF	TGTGCCAGCAGTTTATTCGACTTGGGCTACGAGCAGTACTTC
TRBV2	TRBD2	-	TRBJ2-1	CASRKRTSNDEQFF	TGTGCCAGCAGGAAGAGGACTAGTAACGATGAGCAGTTCTTC
TRBV29-1	-	-	TRBJ2-2	CSVMLTRGYTGELFF	TGCAGCGTGATGTTGACAAGGGGATACACCGGGGAGCTGTTTTTT
TRBV7-9	-	-	TRBJ2-1	CASPRDTGGYNEQFF	TGTGCCAGCCCAAGGGACACCGGGGGATACAATGAGCAGTTCTTC
TRBV9	TRBD2	once	TRBJ2-2	CASSVTSGTNTGELFF	TGTGCCAGCAGCGTCACTAGCGGGACGAACACCGGGGAGCTGTTTTTT
TRBV14	-	few	TRBJ2-5	CASSHVASGTSQYF	TGTGCCAGCAGCCACGTAGCGTCGGGGACGTCCCAGTACTTC
TRBV5-1	-	-	TRBJ1-4	CASSSDGGDEKLFF	TGCGCCAGCAGCTCGGACGGCGGGGATGAAAAACTGTTTTTT
TRBV27	-	-	TRBJ2-5	CASSLTRPGPEETQYF	TGTGCCAGCAGTTTGACTCGCCCCGGGCCGGAAGAGACCCAGTACTTC
TRBV7-8	-	-	TRBJ1-5	CASSRKGDQPQHF	TGTGCCAGCAGCCGTAAGGGAGATCAGCCTCAGCATTTT
TRBV3-1	-	-	TRBJ2-7	CASSPPGNPIYEQYF	TGTGCCAGCAGCCCCCCCGGGAATCCCATCTACGAGCAGTACTTC
TRBV20-1	-	few	TRBJ2-3	CSASGTQYF	TGCAGTGCTAGTGGTACGCAGTATTTT
TRBV7-9	-	few	TRBJ2-7	CASSRDSRGEYF	TGTGCCAGCAGCCGGGACTCCCGAGGCGAGTACTTC
TRBV3-1	-	-	TRBJ2-5	CASSQGLWEQYF	TGTGCCAGCAGTCAGGGACTTTGGGAGCAGTACTTC
TRBV28	-	few	TRBJ2-4	CASSSTGMAEVNIQYF	TGTGCCAGCAGTTCAACCGGGATGGCAGAAGTAAACATTCAGTACTTC
TRBV25-1	TRBD2	-	TRBJ2-5	CASRTGTSGTAEYF	TGTGCCAGCAGAACCGGGACTAGCGGGACCGCAGAGTACTTC
TRBV6-1	TRBD2	few	TRBJ2-1	CASSEGSLRGRDNEQFF	TGTGCCAGCAGTGAAGGGAGTCTGCGGGGGAGGGACAATGAGCAGTTCTTC
TRBV2	TRBD2	-	TRBJ2-5	CASSGFRGEQYF	TGTGCCAGCAGTGGGTTCCGGGGGGAGCAGTACTTC
TRBV6-5	TRBD1	-	TRBJ2-7	CASSYSDRGYEQYF	TGTGCCAGCAGTTACTCCGACAGGGGTTACGAGCAGTACTTC
TRBV12-3/TRBV12-4	-	-	TRBJ1-5	CASSPRTLSGLQHF	TGTGCCAGCAGCCCACGGACTCTCAGCGGGCTCCAGCATTTT
TRBV12-3/TRBV12-4	-	-	TRBJ2-1	CASSRGLGYNEQFF	TGTGCCAGCAGCCGGGGACTGGGATACAATGAGCAGTTCTTC
TRBV13	TRBD2	-	TRBJ2-1	CASSSTQRGQDNEQFF	TGTGCCAGCAGCTCTACCCAGCGGGGGCAAGACAATGAGCAGTTCTTC
TRBV10-2	TRBD2	-	TRBJ2-5	CASSNSGTGEAQYF	TGCGCCAGCAGCAATAGCGGGACTGGGGAGGCCCAGTACTTC
TRBV5-6	TRBD1	-	TRBJ2-1	CASSVQQGDNEQFF	TGTGCCAGCAGCGTTCAACAGGGGGACAATGAGCAGTTCTTC
TRBV5-1	TRBD2	-	TRBJ2-1	CASSSGTGRVEEQFF	TGCGCCAGCAGCTCCGGGACCGGGAGGGTAGAAGAGCAGTTCTTC